This TCR beta chain was profiled in a study of blood T cell repertoires in COVID-19. Study-wide background: Italy, Spain and the United States were the sources of the convalescent and acute COVID-19 samples. PBMCs, B-cell-depleted T cells, or T cells provided the cDNA or gDNA that made up the material.

Per the original methods: The assay estimated nucleated cells by amplifying reference gene primers. The table came from immunoSEQ multiplex PCR; TCRdb's copy has only in-frame clones and leaves some out. Clone size and the V and J calls come from that table; the DNA yielded D and trimming. The sample holds 250,000 or so clones; about 79% are singletons and the top ten take approximately 9.1%. CDR3 length equals 16 residues. V shed 0 bases and J 5 bases; nucleotides not matched to a gene: 9. Germline CDR1 is LGHNA and CDR2 is YNFKEQ. This chain uses TRBV4-2 with TRBJ1-1, with 7 bases that match TRBD1. The sequence was obtained from a man older than 75 with acute or convalescent COVID-19. Sequencing was performed on peripheral blood. The CDR3 sequence is CASSQESAGGGTEAFF. In DNA form, the CDR3 reads TGTGCCAGCAGCCAAGAGTCGGCAGGGGGAGGTACTGAAGCTTTCTTT.